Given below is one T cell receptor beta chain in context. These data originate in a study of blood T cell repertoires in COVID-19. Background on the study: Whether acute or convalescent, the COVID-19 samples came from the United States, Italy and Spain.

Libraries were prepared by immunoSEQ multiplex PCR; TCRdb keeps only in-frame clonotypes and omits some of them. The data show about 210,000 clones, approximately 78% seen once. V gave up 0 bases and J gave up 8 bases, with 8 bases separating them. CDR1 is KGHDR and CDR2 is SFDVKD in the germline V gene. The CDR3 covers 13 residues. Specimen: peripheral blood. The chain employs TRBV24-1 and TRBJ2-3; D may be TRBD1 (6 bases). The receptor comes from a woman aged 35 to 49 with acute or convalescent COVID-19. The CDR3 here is CATSDLGDITQYF. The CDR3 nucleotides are TGTGCCACCAGTGATTTGGGGGACATTACGCAGTATTTT.